This note documents a single TCR beta chain sequence. Its antigen remains unidentified. Trimming pared 4 bases from V and 4 bases from J, leaving 7 bases between. This CDR3 contains 12 residues. The germline CDR1 and CDR2 sequences are LNHDA and SQIVND (reference sequence). The assay was immunoSEQ multiplex PCR, and TCRdb's table has in-frame clones only and misses some. The table lists 100,000 to 150,000 clones, 80% to 90% of them singletons, with 20% to 25% in the top ten. This sample stems from a study of T cell responses to AZD1222 COVID-19 vaccine. Study-level results: Spike was spanned by vaccine-associated CD4 TCRs, which were dominant at 160-218 and 743-854. The donor cohort was predominantly white British with a female majority, and clonal diversity may have been underestimated.

The receptor's source is an adult in good health. The chain employs TRBV19 and TRBJ1-2; D unresolved. This sample comprised peripheral blood, obtained on day 0 of AZD1222 vaccination. The CDR3 loop is CASSKAIYGYTF. The CDR3 DNA reads TGTGCCAGTAGTAAGGCCATCTATGGCTACACCTTC.